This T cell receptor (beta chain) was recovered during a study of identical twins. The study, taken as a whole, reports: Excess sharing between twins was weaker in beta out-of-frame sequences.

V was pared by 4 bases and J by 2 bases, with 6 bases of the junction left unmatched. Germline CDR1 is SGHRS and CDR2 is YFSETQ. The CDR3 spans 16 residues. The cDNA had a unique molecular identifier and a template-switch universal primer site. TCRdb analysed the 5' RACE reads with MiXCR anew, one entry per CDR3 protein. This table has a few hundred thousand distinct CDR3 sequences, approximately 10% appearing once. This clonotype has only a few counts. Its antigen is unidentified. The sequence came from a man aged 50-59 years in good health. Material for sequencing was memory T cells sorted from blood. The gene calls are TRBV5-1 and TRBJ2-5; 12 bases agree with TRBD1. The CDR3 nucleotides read TGCGCCAGCAGCGAAGGGGACAGGGGGCGACAAGAGACCCAGTACTTC. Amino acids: CASSEGDRGRQETQYF.